Below are 9 T cell receptor beta chains sequenced from a single sample in a study of tissue T cells after allogeneic stem cell transplantation. Specified time point: mouse harvest day 7 after allogeneic transplant. Each mouse received 10^7 T-cell-depleted marrow cells plus 10^6 splenic CD5+ T cells by tail vein. The method was immunoSEQ multiplex PCR; TCRdb's version includes in-frame clones alone and lacks a portion of them. The table has around 7,000 clones, around half seen once. Sequencing was carried out using gut tissue. The source is a female BALB/c mouse given C57BL/6 T cells with graft-versus-host disease after an allogeneic hematopoietic cell transplant.

This clone appeared a few times. Genes here carry mouse names. Read data end 1 residue before the CDR3 end; the end is taken from the germline J gene. V gene TRBV16 combines with J gene TRBJ2-4; D is undetermined. The V and J ends lost 0 bases and 2 bases respectively, with 0 bases between them. The CDR3 totals 12 residues. The germline CDR1 and CDR2 sequences are SGHSA and FRNQAP. CDR3 DNA (partial): TGTGCAAGCAGCTTAGATCAAAACACCTTGTAC. Translation gives CASSLDQNTLY. The whole CDR3 sequence reads CASSLDQNTLYF.

A remark on this clone: Genes and germline come from the mouse. Read data end 1 residue before the CDR3 end; the end is taken from the germline J gene. The genes are TRBV26 and TRBJ2-2, with 7 bases that match TRBD2. CDR1 KGHPV and CDR2 FQNQEV come from the germline V gene (reference sequence). V lost 2 bases to trimming and J lost 0 bases; unmatched junction nucleotides: 0. This CDR3 region has 15 residues. This CDR3 reads CASSLLGANTGQLYF. The sequenced CDR3 bases are TGTGCCAGCAGTCTGCTGGGGGCAAACACCGGGCAGCTCTAC. The full variable domain, with the rest looked up from reference TRBV26 and TRBJ2-2, is NSKVIQTPRYLVKGQGQKAKMRCIPEKGHPVVFWYQQNKNNEFKFLINFQNQEVLQQIDMTEKRFSAECPSNSPCSLEIQSSEAGDSALYLCASSLLGANTGQLYFGEGSKLTVL.

On this clone itself: The listed genes are named as in mouse. The CDR3 extends 1 residue past the end of the read, so its final part is completed from the germline J gene. The chain recombines TRBV16 with TRBJ2-5; 9 bases line up with TRBD1. CDR3 length equals 14 residues. The V gene end was trimmed by 3 bases and the J gene end by 6 bases; junction bases not matched to a gene: 4. Germline V gene lookup returns CDR1 SGHSA and CDR2 FRNQAP. The CDR3 DNA, read in part, is TGTGCAAGCAGCTTCGGGACAGGGCGGGACACCCAGTAC. Translation: CASSFGTGRDTQY. The full CDR3 is CASSFGTGRDTQYF.

As for this clone: Germline and genes: mouse. The read gets to within 1 residue of the CDR3 end, and the germline J gene fills in the rest. The rearrangement joins TRBV2 to TRBJ2-7; 9 nucleotides line up with TRBD1. V shed 2 bases and J 2 bases; nucleotides not matched to a gene: 4. CDR3 length: 15 amino acids. Germline lookup yields CDR1 LGHNA and CDR2 YSYQKL. The covered CDR3 bases are TGTGCCAGCAGCCAACTCGGGACAGGGACCTATGAACAGTAC. As protein: CASSQLGTGTYEQY. The complete CDR3 sequence is CASSQLGTGTYEQYF.

This clone has only a few counts. These gene names are mouse names. The sequence runs out 1 residue before the end of the CDR3; the remainder is reconstructed from the germline J gene. The V gene is TRBV26, the J gene TRBJ1-3; tentative D call: TRBD1 (6 bases). Germline CDR1 is KGHPV and CDR2 is FQNQEV (reference sequence). CDR3 length: 15 amino acids. Trimming pared 0 bases from V and 0 bases from J, leaving 6 bases between. The CDR3 DNA, read in part, is TGTGCCAGCAGTCTGTCAGGGGGTTCTGGAAATACGCTCTAT. It is translated as CASSLSGGSGNTLY. The full CDR3 is CASSLSGGSGNTLYF. The variable domain in full, completed from reference TRBV26 and TRBJ1-3, reads NSKVIQTPRYLVKGQGQKAKMRCIPEKGHPVVFWYQQNKNNEFKFLINFQNQEVLQQIDMTEKRFSAECPSNSPCSLEIQSSEAGDSALYLCASSLSGGSGNTLYFGEGSRLIVV.

About this clone: Here the gene names and germline are mouse. Read sequence stops 1 residue before the CDR3 end, and the germline J gene provides the missing end. V is TRBV16 and J is TRBJ2-7; tentative D call: TRBD1 (7 bases). Germline loops: CDR1 SGHSA, CDR2 FRNQAP. The CDR3 has 13 residues. V lost 5 bases, J lost 4 bases, and 12 bases lay in between. CDR3 loop: CASSRGGDYEQYF. The CDR3 DNA, read in part, is TGTGCAAGCAGCCGAGGGGGCGATTATGAACAGTAC.

Concerning this clone itself: Mouse gene names apply. The read ends 1 residue shy of where the CDR3 ends; the end is completed using the germline J gene. The chain uses TRBV3 and TRBJ2-7; D possibly corresponds to TRBD2 (6 bases). The CDR3 consists of 14 residues. V lost 1 base and J 2 bases, leaving 9 bases between the germline ends. CDR1 and CDR2 (germline): SNHLY, FYNGKV (reference sequence). The CDR3 DNA, read in part, is TGTGCCAGCAGCTTAGGACTGGACGCCTATGAACAGTAC. As protein: CASSLGLDAYEQY. The full-length CDR3 reads as CASSLGLDAYEQYF.

Notes on this clone: Genes here carry mouse names. The CDR3 goes on 1 residue after the read ends, and that part is filled in from the germline J gene. The chain links TRBV13-1 to TRBJ2-1; D gene ambiguous. Germline-derived CDR1 and CDR2 are NSHNY and SYGAGN. V was trimmed by 3 bases and J by 7 bases, leaving 8 bases between them. This CDR3 has 12 residues. The chain's CDR3 is CASSGGRAEQFF. The sequenced CDR3 bases are TGTGCCAGCAGTGGAGGGAGAGCTGAGCAGTTC.

This clone occurred a few times. Mouse germline and gene names are used. The read finishes 1 residue shy of the CDR3 end, and the germline J gene is used to complete it. The rearrangement links TRBV26 to TRBJ2-7; D is possibly TRBD1 (5 bases). CDR3 length: 13 amino acids. Deletions cut 4 bases from V and 2 bases from J, with 9 bases between. CDR1 is KGHPV and CDR2 is FQNQEV in the germline V gene (reference sequence). CDR3 protein: CASSPPGTYEQYF. The CDR3 DNA, read in part, is TGTGCCAGCAGTCCCCCAGGGACCTATGAACAGTAC.